This T cell receptor beta chain was identified in a study of T cells in localized non-small cell lung cancer. General study points: Owing to sequencing of a solitary tumor region, heterogeneity cannot be discounted. Compared with tumor, uninvolved adjacent lung displayed greater T cell clonality, ranking highest overall. Out of the top 100 tumor clones, a median around 57 were seen in adjacent lung.

For this clone: Its antigen remains unknown.

Germline V gene lookup returns CDR1 SNHLY and CDR2 FYNNEI. The CDR3 loop spans 14 amino acids. The V end lost 11 bases, the J end lost 0 bases, and 14 bases lay between the germline ends. Repertoires were generated with immunoSEQ multiplex PCR, while TCRdb's copy carries only in-frame clones and drops some. Of about 74,000 clones listed, approximately 84% are singletons. The source was peripheral blood, collected before any cancer treatment. The chain joins TRBV2 to TRBJ1-5; D is perhaps TRBD1 (5 bases). The source of this sequence is a female donor aged 60 or older with stage I lung adenocarcinoma. This chain's CDR3 is CAGSGVRSNQPQHF. The CDR3, as DNA: TGTGCCGGGTCGGGGGTCCGTAGCAATCAGCCCCAGCATTTT.